Following are 6 T cell receptor beta chains from one sample sequenced in a study of identifying expanded T cells in peripheral blood. Some clones are missing from TCRdb's copy, which holds only in-frame ones; the method was immunoSEQ multiplex PCR. Seen here are 95,000 to 100,000 clones, around 88% observed once, and the top ten hold about a sixth. The material sequenced was blood. These TCRs come from a person aged 18-70 years in good health.

The chain joins TRBV7-8 to TRBJ2-5; D unclear. The CDR3 contains 14 residues. Trimming took 1 base from V and 7 from J, leaving 13 bases between them. Germline V gene lookup returns CDR1 SGHVS and CDR2 FQNEAQ. The CDR3 sequence: CASSLGAVQWTQYF. The CDR3 coding sequence is TGTGCCAGCAGCTTAGGCGCGGTCCAATGGACCCAGTACTTC.

The V and J genes are TRBV5-8 and TRBJ1-5, with D hard to call. Looked up from germline, CDR1 is SGHTS and CDR2 is YDEGEE. The length of the CDR3 is 15 residues. Between the trimmed V and J ends, which lost 0 bases and 0 bases, there was a span of 7 bases. The CDR3 loop is CASSLEEYSNQPQHF. The CDR3 nucleotides read TGTGCCAGCAGCTTGGAGGAGTATAGCAATCAGCCCCAGCATTTT.

The gene calls are TRBV4-1 and TRBJ2-1; the match to TRBD1 covers 7 bases. Per the germline V gene, CDR1 is MGHRA and CDR2 is YSYEKL. This CDR3 has 16 amino acids. V shed 2 bases, J shed 4 bases, and the junction held 8 bases outside the gene matches. The DNA for the CDR3 is TGCGCCAGCAGCCAACGCCCCCGGGACAGATACAATGAGCAGTTCTTC. Amino acids: CASSQRPRDRYNEQFF.

V and J are TRBV18 and TRBJ2-3, with TRBD2 as a possible D gene (6 bases). Per the germline V gene, CDR1 is KGHSH and CDR2 is LQKENI. V was shortened by 2 bases and J by 3 bases, with 9 bases between the two germline ends. This CDR3 contains 14 residues. CDR3 bases: TGTGCCAGCTCACCAGAACTAGCAACAGATACGCAGTATTTT. Its translation is CASSPELATDTQYF.

J is TRBJ2-5 and V is TRBV7-9; 14 bases are a match to TRBD2. This CDR3 comprises 17 residues. Losses at the gene ends were 4 bases for V and 4 bases for J; bases not matched to a gene: 8. CDR1 SEHNR and CDR2 FQNEAQ come from the germline V gene (reference sequence). CDR3 coding DNA: TGTGCCAGCAGCTCCCACCTAGGACTAGCGGGAGGAGAGACCCAGTACTTC. Protein sequence: CASSSHLGLAGGETQYF. The variable domain in full, with the rest retrieved from reference TRBV7-9 and TRBJ2-5, is DTGVSQNPRHKITKRGQNVTFRCDPISEHNRLYWYRQTLGQGPEFLTYFQNEAQLEKSRLLSDRFSAERPKGSFSTLEIQRTEQGDSAMYLCASSSHLGLAGGETQYFGPGTRLLVL.

This clone was seen once. This chain connects TRBV5-5 to TRBJ1-2, with 8 nucleotides matching TRBD1. Germline V CDR1 and CDR2: SGHKS, YYEKEE (reference sequence). The V and J ends lost 2 bases and 4 bases, in that order; junction bases with no gene match: 10. The length of the CDR3 is 16 residues. The CDR3, as DNA: TGTGCCAGCAGCTTTTGGGCAGGGGGCGTCGTCTATGGCTACACCTTC. This encodes CASSFWAGGVVYGYTF.